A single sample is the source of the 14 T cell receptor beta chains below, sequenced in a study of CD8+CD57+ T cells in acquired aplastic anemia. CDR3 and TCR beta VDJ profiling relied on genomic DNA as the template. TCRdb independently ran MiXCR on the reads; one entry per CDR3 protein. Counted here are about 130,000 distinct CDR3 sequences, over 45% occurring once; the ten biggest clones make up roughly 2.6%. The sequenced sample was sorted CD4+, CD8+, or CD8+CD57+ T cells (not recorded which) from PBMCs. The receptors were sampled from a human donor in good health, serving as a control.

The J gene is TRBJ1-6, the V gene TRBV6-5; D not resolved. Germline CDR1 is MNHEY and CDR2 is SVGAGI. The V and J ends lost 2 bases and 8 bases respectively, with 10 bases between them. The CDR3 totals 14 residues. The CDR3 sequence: CASSYRKNHSPLHF. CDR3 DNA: TGTGCCAGCAGTTACCGGAAGAACCATTCACCCCTCCACTTT.

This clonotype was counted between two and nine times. CDR3 amino acids: CASSRRTSGADTQYF. CDR3 nucleotide sequence: TGTGCCAGCAGCCGGAGGACTAGCGGGGCGGATACGCAGTATTTT. V is TRBV6-2 or TRBV6-3 and J is TRBJ2-3; 12 positions match TRBD2. Germline V gene sequence: CDR1 MNHEY, CDR2 SVGEGT. V lost 6 bases and J lost 6; bases outside the gene matches: 7. The CDR3 spans 15 residues.

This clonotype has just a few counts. Here the CDR3 reads CASSLGQLFLDTQYF. As DNA, the CDR3 is TGCGCCAGCAGCTTGGGGCAGCTTTTTTTAGATACGCAGTATTTT. This chain uses TRBV5-1 with TRBJ2-3; D unresolved. The CDR3 has 15 amino acids. Trimming stripped 0 bases from V and 5 bases from J, with 13 bases between. Germline CDR1 reads SGHRS; CDR2 reads YFSETQ. Full variable domain (missing parts from reference TRBV5-1 and TRBJ2-3): KAGVTQTPRYLIKTRGQQVTLSCSPISGHRSVSWYQQTPGQGLQFLFEYFSETQRNKGNFPGRFSGRQFSNSRSEMNVSTLELGDSALYLCASSLGQLFLDTQYFGPGTRLTVL.

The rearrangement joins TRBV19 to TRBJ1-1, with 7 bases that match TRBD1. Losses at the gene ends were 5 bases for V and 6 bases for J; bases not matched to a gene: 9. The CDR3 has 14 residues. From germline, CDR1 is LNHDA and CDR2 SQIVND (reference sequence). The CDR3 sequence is CASSLLDRDPEAFF. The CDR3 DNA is TGTGCCAGTAGTCTCCTAGACAGGGACCCTGAAGCTTTCTTT.

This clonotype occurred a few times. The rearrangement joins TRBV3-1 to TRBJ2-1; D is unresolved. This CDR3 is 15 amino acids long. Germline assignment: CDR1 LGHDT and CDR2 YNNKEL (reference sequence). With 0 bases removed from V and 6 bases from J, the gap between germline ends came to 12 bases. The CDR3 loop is CASSQDWAESNEQFF. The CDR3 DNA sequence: TGTGCCAGCAGCCAAGATTGGGCAGAAAGCAATGAGCAGTTCTTC.

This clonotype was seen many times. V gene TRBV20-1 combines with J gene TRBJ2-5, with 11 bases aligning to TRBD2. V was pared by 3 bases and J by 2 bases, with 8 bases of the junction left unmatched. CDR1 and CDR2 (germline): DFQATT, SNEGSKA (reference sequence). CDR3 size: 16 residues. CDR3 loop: CSARSGLAGLQETQYF. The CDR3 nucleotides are TGCAGTGCTAGGTCTGGACTAGCGGGCCTGCAAGAGACCCAGTACTTC.

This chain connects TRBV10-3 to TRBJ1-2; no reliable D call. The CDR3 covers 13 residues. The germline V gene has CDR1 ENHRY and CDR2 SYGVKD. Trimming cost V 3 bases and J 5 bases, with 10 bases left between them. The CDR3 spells CAISEPSRYGYTF. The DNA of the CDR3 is TGTGCCATCAGTGAACCGAGCAGATATGGCTACACCTTC.

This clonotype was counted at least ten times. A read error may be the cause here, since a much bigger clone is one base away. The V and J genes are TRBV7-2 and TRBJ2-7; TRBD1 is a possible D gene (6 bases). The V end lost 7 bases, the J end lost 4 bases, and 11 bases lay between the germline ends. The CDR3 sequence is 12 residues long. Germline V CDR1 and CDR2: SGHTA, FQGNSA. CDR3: CASNVQGYEQYF. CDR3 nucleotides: TGTGCCAGCAACGTACAGGGTTACGAGCAGTACTTC.

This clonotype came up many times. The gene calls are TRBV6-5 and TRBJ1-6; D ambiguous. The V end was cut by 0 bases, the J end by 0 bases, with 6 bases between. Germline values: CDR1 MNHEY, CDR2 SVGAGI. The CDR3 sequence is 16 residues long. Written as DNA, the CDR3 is TGTGCCAGCAGTTACTCGGGGAGCTCCTATAATTCACCCCTCCACTTT. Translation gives CASSYSGSSYNSPLHF.

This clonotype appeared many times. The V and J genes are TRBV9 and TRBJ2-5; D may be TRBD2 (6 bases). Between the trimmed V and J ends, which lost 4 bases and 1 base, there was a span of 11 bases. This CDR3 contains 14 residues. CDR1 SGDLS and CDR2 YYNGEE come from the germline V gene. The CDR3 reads CASSPLARQETQYF. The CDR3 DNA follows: TGTGCCAGCAGCCCACTAGCTCGCCAAGAGACCCAGTACTTC.

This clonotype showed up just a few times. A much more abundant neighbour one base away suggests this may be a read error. The CDR3 spells CASSYRSSGGSNQETRYF. DNA of the CDR3: TGTGCCAGCAGTTACCGCTCTAGCGGGGGGTCAAACCAAGAGACCCGGTACTTC. The V gene is TRBV25-1, the J gene TRBJ2-5; TRBD2 matches at 11 bases. The CDR3 is 18 residues long. Germline V gene lookup returns CDR1 MGHDK and CDR2 SYGVNS.

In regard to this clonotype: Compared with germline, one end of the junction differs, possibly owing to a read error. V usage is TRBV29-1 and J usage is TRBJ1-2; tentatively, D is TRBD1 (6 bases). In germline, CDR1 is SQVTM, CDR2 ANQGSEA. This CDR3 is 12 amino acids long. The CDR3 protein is CQGGGRTTGYAF. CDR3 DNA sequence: TGCCAAGGGGGGGGGCGGACAACGGGCTACGCCTTC.

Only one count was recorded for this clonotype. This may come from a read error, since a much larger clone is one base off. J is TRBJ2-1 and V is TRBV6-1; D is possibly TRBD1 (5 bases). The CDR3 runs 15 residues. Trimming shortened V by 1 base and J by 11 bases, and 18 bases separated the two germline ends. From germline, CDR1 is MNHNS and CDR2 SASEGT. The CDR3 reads CASSEDRRAGYKQFF. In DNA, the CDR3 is TGTGCCAGCAGTGAAGATAGAAGGGCAGGGTATAAGCAGTTCTTC.

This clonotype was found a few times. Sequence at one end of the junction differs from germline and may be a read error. The CDR3 reads CASSPGTGLIQGTQYF. DNA of the CDR3: TGTGCCAGCAGCCCCGGGACAGGGCTGATCCAAGGGACCCAGTACTTC. The J gene is TRBJ2-5, the V gene TRBV7-2; 9 bases map to TRBD1. This CDR3 spans 16 amino acids. CDR1 and CDR2 from the germline V gene are SGHTA and FQGNSA.